This T cell receptor beta chain was captured in a study of T cell responses to AZD1222 COVID-19 vaccine. The table came from immunoSEQ multiplex PCR; TCRdb's copy has only in-frame clones and leaves some out. The repertoire holds roughly 120,000 clones, with about 89% as singletons. This clone came up once. Its cognate antigen is unknown. Overall study findings and caveats: Of the AZD1222 recipients, only 5 or 6 were seropositive at baseline. A mostly white British donor set with more females was recruited, and clonal diversity was possibly underestimated. CD4 TCRs linked to vaccination spanned spike, dominating at 160-218 and 743-854.

This CDR3 comprises 15 residues. The germline CDR1 and CDR2 sequences are DFQATT and SNEGSKA (reference sequence). Losses at the gene ends were 3 bases for V and 4 bases for J; bases not matched to a gene: 8. The study pooled second doses at about 4 or about 12 weeks. Sequences were derived from peripheral blood, sampled 28 days after the second AZD1222 dose. This receptor was obtained from an adult who received the AZD1222 COVID-19 vaccine. This chain links TRBV20-1 with TRBJ2-2; TRBD2 matches at 7 bases. CDR3 DNA: TGCAGTGCTAGTGGTCGGGGGGAGTTCACCGGGGAGCTGTTTTTT. Translated: CSASGRGEFTGELFF.